This T cell receptor (beta chain) derives from a study of CXCR3-negative and CXCR3-positive naive CD8 T cells. CDR3 length equals 15 residues. Germline V gene lookup returns CDR1 SEHNR and CDR2 FQNEAQ (reference sequence). 5' RACE with UMI labels generated the TRB cDNA libraries. One entry per CDR3 protein, without DNA, is what TCRdb gives after re-calling the 5' RACE reads. The table lists over 100,000 distinct CDR3 sequences, with 0.45% to 0.6% in the top ten. The chain has TRBV7-9 and TRBJ2-1; TCRdb proposes TRBD2, but this gene call is untestable without DNA. The sequence was obtained from a human donor in good health. Some clones in this sample may be carry-over from other donors' samples. Source material: naive CXCR3- CD8+ T cells from blood. This sample's subset: CD45RO-CCR7+CD27+CD95- naive CD8+ T cells lacking CXCR3 (TNR3-). The CDR3 sequence: CASSLGLAGVDEQFF.